This T cell receptor (beta chain) was found in a study of identical twins. Study-wide results and limits: Models, which agreed with sharing between unrelated individuals, nonetheless underestimated the out-of-frame TCR alpha sharing seen in monozygotic twins. Clonotypes of the beta chain that were abundant in cord blood carried fewer insertions (memory repertoires showed none).

Everyone who donated was a healthy Caucasian. The CDR3 is made up of 15 amino acids. V lost 6 bases, J lost 2 bases, and 17 bases lay in between. Germline-derived CDR1 and CDR2 are SGHDT and YYEEEE. With respect to this clonotype: Its antigen is unidentified.

TCRdb called the 5' RACE reads again in MiXCR, with one record for every CDR3 protein. Of around 510,000 distinct CDR3 sequences listed, 13% to 15% are singletons. These data were likewise used in another study, on yellow fever vaccine responses in identical twins.

The genes are TRBV5-6 and TRBJ2-5; a weak D match, TRBD1 (5 bases). The specimen sequenced was CD4+ T cells sorted from blood. The TCR sequence derives from a woman younger than 30 in good health. CDR3 in DNA: TGTGCCAGCAAGGGTACAGGCGGCACTCAAGAGACCCAGTACTTC. This translates into CASKGTGGTQETQYF.